This T cell receptor (beta chain) was sequenced for a study of blood T cells in healthy people across ages. Study-wide background: Template switching retrieved approximately one barcoded beta molecule for each two T cells.

The CDR3 contains 16 residues. The ends lost 4 bases at V and 5 bases at J; junction bases unmatched: 10. Germline CDR1 and CDR2: SGHTA and FQGNSA. Primers used in a second PCR of roughly 6 to 12 cycles were a sample-barcoded 5' primer and a J-beta primer mix. TCRdb fed the 5' RACE reads into MiXCR, producing one record per CDR3 protein. The sample lists about 930,000 distinct CDR3 sequences, 25% to 30% occurring once. This clonotype appeared many times. Separately, the same data were catalogued under a study of T cells of mothers and their children.

The V call is TRBV7-2, the J call TRBJ2-3; 9 nucleotides align to TRBD1. Sample: blood. The receptor comes from a woman in her forties in good health. The chain's CDR3 is CASSSSGTGSGDTQYF. The CDR3, as DNA: TGTGCCAGCAGCTCCTCCGGGACAGGGTCGGGAGATACGCAGTATTTT.